The present entry profiles one T cell receptor (beta chain) with its context. Its antigen remains unknown. Patients aged 18 to 65 had newly diagnosed hyperthyroidism of under 2 months' duration. It was uncontrolled infection, other autoimmune disease, pregnancy or lactation that excluded patients. These data belong to a study of T cells in Graves' hyperthyroidism and ophthalmopathy. General study points: In validation, the model predicted ophthalmopathy. These predictions came a median about 6.8 months before onset.

Using RNA transcripts as the source, TCR beta CDR3 regions were amplified. The HTBI primer set was used in a first-round RT-PCR of the TCR CDR3. One entry per CDR3 protein, called by TCRdb with MiXCR from the multiplex PCR reads. This repertoire shows 300,000 to 400,000 distinct CDR3 sequences, 21% found once; its top ten account for around half. Germline values: CDR1 MDHEN, CDR2 SYDVKM. J was trimmed by 4 bases and V by 5 bases; bases with no gene match: 12. This CDR3 spans 17 amino acids. Sequenced: blood. This clonotype was sampled from a woman aged 45-65 years with Graves' hyperthyroidism. The J gene is TRBJ2-5, the V gene TRBV28, with 11 bases aligning to TRBD1. The CDR3 region has the DNA TGTGCCAGCAGTAGCCCCTCTGGGACAGGGGGTGCAGAGACCCAGTACTTC. It specifies CASSSPSGTGGAETQYF.